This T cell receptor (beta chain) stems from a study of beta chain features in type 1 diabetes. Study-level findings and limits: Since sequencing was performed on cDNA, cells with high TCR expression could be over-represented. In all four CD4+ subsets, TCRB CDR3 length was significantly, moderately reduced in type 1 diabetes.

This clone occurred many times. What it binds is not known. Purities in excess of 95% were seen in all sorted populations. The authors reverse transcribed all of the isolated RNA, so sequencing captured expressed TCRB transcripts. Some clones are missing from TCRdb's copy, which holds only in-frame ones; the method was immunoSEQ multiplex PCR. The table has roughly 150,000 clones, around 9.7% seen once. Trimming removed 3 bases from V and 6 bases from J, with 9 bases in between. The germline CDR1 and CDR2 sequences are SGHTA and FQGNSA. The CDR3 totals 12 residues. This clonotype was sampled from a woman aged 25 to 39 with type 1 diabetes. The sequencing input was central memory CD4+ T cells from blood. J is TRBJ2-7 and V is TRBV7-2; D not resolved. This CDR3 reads CASSFPPLEQYF. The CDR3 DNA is TGTGCCAGCAGCTTTCCCCCCCTCGAGCAGTACTTC.